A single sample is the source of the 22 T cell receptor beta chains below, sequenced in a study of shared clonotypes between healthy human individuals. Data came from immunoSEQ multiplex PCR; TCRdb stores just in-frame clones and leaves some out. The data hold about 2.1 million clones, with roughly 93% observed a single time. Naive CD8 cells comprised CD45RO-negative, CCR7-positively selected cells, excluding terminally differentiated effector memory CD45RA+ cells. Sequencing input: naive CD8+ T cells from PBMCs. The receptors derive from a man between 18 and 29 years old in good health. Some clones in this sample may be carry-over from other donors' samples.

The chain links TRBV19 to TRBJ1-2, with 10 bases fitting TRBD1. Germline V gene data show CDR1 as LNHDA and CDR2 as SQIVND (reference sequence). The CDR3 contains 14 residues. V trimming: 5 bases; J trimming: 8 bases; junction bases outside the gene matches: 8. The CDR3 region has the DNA TGTGCCAGTAGTCGACAGGGGGCGATGATGGGCTACACCTTC. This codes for CASSRQGAMMGYTF.

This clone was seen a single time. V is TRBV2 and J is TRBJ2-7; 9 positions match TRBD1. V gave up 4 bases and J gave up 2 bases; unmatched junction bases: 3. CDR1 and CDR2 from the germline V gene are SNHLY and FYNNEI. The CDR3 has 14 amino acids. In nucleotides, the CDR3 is TGTGCCAGCAGTGTGTGGACAGGGGCCTACGAGCAGTACTTC. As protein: CASSVWTGAYEQYF.

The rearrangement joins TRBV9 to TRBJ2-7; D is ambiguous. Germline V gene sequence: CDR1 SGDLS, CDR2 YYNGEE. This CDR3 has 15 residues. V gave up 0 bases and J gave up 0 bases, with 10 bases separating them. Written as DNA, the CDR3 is TGTGCCAGCAGCGTAGGAGACGCCCCCTCCTACGAGCAGTACTTC. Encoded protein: CASSVGDAPSYEQYF.

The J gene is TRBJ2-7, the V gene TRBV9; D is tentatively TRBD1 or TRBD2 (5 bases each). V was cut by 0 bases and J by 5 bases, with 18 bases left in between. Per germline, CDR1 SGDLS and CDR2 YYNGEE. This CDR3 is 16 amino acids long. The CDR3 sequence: CASSVASTGQAHEQYF. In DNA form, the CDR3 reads TGTGCCAGCAGCGTAGCGAGTACGGGGCAGGCCCACGAGCAGTACTTC.

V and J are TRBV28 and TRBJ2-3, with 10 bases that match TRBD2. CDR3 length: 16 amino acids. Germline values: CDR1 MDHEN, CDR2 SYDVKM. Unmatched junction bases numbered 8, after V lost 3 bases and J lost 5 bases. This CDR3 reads CASSLYVAGGKDTQYF. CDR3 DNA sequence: TGTGCCAGCAGTTTGTATGTAGCGGGAGGAAAAGATACGCAGTATTTT.

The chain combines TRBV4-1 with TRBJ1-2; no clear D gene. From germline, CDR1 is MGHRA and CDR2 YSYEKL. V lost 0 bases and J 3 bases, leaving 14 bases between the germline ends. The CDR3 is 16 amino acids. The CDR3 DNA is TGCGCCAGCAGCCAAGATCGGGGATCCTACGACTATGGCTACACCTTC. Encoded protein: CASSQDRGSYDYGYTF.

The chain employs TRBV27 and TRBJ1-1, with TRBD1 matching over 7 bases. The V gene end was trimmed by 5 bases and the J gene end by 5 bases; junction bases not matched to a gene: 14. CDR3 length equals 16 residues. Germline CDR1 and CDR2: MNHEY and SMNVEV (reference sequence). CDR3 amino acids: CASSRQGTVRGTEAFF. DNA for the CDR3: TGTGCCAGCAGTAGACAGGGTACGGTTCGGGGGACTGAAGCTTTCTTT.

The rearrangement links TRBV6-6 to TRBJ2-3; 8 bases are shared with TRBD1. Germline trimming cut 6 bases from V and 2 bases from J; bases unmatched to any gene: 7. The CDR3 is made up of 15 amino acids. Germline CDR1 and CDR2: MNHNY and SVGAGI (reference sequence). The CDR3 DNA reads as TGTGCCAGCAGCCAGGGGGCAGGACTCACAGATACGCAGTATTTT. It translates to CASSQGAGLTDTQYF.

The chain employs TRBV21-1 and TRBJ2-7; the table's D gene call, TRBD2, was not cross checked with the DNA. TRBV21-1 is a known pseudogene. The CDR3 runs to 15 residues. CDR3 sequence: CASSKDESVNYEQYF. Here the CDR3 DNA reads TGTGCCAGCAGCAAAGACGAGAGCGTAAACTACGAGCAGTACTTC.

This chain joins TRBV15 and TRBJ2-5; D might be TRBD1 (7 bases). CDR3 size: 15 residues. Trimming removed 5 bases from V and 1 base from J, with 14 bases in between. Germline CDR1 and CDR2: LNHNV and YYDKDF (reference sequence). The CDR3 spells CATSGGTESQETQYF. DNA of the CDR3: TGTGCCACCAGCGGAGGGACAGAGAGCCAAGAGACCCAGTACTTC.

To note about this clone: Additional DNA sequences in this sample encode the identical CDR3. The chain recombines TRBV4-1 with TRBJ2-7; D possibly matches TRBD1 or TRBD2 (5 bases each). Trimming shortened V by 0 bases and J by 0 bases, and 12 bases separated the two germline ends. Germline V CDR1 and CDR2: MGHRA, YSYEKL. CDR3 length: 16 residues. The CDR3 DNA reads TGCGCCAGCAGCCAAGAGCTAGCAGGGAGCTCCTACGAGCAGTACTTC. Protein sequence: CASSQELAGSSYEQYF.

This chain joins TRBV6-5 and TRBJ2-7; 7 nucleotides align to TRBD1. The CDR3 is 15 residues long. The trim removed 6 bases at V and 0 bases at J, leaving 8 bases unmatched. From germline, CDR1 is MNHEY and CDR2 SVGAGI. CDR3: CASSKTRTGSYEQYF. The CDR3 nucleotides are TGTGCCAGCAGCAAAACTCGGACAGGCTCCTACGAGCAGTACTTC.

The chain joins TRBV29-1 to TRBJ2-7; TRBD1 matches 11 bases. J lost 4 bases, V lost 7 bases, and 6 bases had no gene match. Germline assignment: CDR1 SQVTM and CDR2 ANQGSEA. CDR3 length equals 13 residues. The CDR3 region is CSGRTGGGYEQYF. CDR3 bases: TGCAGCGGTCGGACAGGGGGCGGATACGAGCAGTACTTC.

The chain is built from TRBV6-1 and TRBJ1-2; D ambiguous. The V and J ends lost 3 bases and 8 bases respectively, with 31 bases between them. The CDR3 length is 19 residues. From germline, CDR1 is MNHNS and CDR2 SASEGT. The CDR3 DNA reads TGTGCCAGCAGTGATCGTTCATCCGGTAGGCCCTCTCCCCTGTGGGGCTACACCTTC. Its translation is CASSDRSSGRPSPLWGYTF.

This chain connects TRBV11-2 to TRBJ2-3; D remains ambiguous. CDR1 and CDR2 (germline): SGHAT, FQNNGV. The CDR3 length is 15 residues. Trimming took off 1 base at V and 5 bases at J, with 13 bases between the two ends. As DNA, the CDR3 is TGTGCCAGCAGCTTAGGAGCCTCCAGCGAAGATACGCAGTATTTT. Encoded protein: CASSLGASSEDTQYF.

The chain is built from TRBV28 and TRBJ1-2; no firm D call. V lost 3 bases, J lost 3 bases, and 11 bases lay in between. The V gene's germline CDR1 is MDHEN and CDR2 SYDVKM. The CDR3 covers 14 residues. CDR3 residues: CASSLGTSYYGYTF. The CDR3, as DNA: TGTGCCAGCAGTTTGGGAACGTCGTACTATGGCTACACCTTC.

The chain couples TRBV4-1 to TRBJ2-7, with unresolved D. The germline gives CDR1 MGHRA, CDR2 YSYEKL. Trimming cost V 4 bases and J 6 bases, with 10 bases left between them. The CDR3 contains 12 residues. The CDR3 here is CASSPNFGEQYF. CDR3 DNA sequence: TGCGCCAGCAGCCCAAATTTTGGCGAGCAGTACTTC.

CDR3 nucleotide sequence: TGTGCCAGCCTATCCCCCCGGGCCGAGCAGTACTTC. Its translation is CASLSPRAEQYF. This rearrangement joins TRBV7-9 to TRBJ2-7; D gene uncertain. The V and J ends lost 8 bases and 6 bases respectively, with 14 bases between them. The CDR3 has 12 residues. Germline V gene lookup returns CDR1 SEHNR and CDR2 FQNEAQ (reference sequence). The full variable domain, completed using reference TRBV7-9 and TRBJ2-7, is DTGVSQNPRHKITKRGQNVTFRCDPISEHNRLYWYRQTLGQGPEFLTYFQNEAQLEKSRLLSDRFSAERPKGSFSTLEIQRTEQGDSAMYLCASLSPRAEQYFGPGTRLTVT.

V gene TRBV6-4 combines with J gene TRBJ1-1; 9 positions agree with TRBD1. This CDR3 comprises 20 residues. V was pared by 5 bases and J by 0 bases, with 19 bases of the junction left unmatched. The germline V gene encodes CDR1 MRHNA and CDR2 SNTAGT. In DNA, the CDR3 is TGTGCCAGCAGTCTACGGGACAGGGTCGATGATTTAAAGATGAACACTGAAGCTTTCTTT. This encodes CASSLRDRVDDLKMNTEAFF.

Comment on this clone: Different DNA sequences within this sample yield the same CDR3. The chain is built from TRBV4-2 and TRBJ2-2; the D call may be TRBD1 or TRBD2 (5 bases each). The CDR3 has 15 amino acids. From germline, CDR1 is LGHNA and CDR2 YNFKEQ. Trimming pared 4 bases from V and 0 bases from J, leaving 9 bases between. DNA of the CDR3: TGTGCCAGCAGCCCGGGGACGGCGAACACCGGGGAGCTGTTTTTT. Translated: CASSPGTANTGELFF.

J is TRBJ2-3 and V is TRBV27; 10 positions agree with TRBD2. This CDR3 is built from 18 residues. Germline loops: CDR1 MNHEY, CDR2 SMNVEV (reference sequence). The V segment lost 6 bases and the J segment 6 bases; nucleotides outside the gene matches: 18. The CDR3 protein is CASSDRGRAGGPWDTQYF. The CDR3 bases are TGTGCCAGCAGCGACCGGGGTAGAGCGGGAGGGCCGTGGGATACGCAGTATTTT.

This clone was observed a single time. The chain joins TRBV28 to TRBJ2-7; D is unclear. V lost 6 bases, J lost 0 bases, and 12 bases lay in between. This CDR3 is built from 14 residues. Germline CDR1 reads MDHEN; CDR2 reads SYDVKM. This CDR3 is CASSPFASSYEQYF. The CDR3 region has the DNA TGTGCCAGCAGCCCTTTCGCTAGCTCCTACGAGCAGTACTTC.